Shown below are 4 T cell receptor beta chains from a single sample sequenced in a study of sequential checkpoint blockade in melanoma. Specified treatment: randomized to nivolumab then ipilimumab (arm A) or the reverse (arm B). TCRdb's copy holds only in-frame clones and misses some; the assay was immunoSEQ multiplex PCR. This sample has fewer than 45,000 clones, with roughly 88% found just once. This material consisted of CD8+ T cells sorted from blood (inferred from file names), taken from a patient given nivolumab and ipilimumab in sequence. The source is a human donor with melanoma.

The chain links TRBV27 to TRBJ2-7; a possible D gene is TRBD1 (5 bases). This CDR3 comprises 13 residues. The germline V gene encodes CDR1 MNHEY and CDR2 SMNVEV (reference sequence). The germline V and J ends were trimmed by 6 bases and 4 bases, with 13 bases remaining between them. The CDR3 DNA is TGTGCCAGCAGCTTAGGGGCTTGGTACGAGCAGTACTTC. This sequence encodes CASSLGAWYEQYF.

The V gene is TRBV5-1, the J gene TRBJ1-2; TRBD1 might be the D (5 bases). Trimming stripped 7 bases from V and 8 bases from J, with 21 bases between. In germline, CDR1 is SGHRS, CDR2 YFSETQ. The CDR3 is 14 residues long. CDR3 sequence: CASPNFKGRDGYTF. In DNA, the CDR3 is TGCGCCAGCCCTAACTTTAAGGGGAGGGACGGCTACACCTTC. Using reference TRBV5-1 and TRBJ1-2 for the parts outside the CDR3, the full variable domain is KAGVTQTPRYLIKTRGQQVTLSCSPISGHRSVSWYQQTPGQGLQFLFEYFSETQRNKGNFPGRFSGRQFSNSRSEMNVSTLELGDSALYLCASPNFKGRDGYTFGSGTRLTVV.

V gene TRBV10-3 combines with J gene TRBJ1-3; 7 positions match TRBD1. The junction had 10 bases not matched to a gene; V was cut back by 4 bases and J by 1 base. The CDR3 contains 17 residues. Germline V gene data show CDR1 as ENHRY and CDR2 as SYGVKD. CDR3 in amino acids: CAISGPGQLSSGNTIYF. CDR3 coding DNA: TGTGCCATCAGTGGGCCGGGACAGCTCTCTTCTGGAAACACCATATATTTT.

This sequence joins TRBV9 and TRBJ1-5; 10 bases are shared with TRBD1. CDR3 length: 20 amino acids. The V and J ends lost 4 bases and 4 bases, in that order; junction bases with no gene match: 20. In germline, CDR1 is SGDLS, CDR2 YYNGEE. CDR3 residues: CASSTTSRDRGRDRNQPQHF. In DNA, the CDR3 is TGTGCCAGCAGCACCACTTCAAGGGACAGGGGAAGGGACCGAAATCAGCCCCAGCATTTT. Variable domain in full (rest from reference TRBV9 and TRBJ1-5): DSGVTQTPKHLITATGQRVTLRCSPRSGDLSVYWYQQSLDQGLQFLIQYYNGEERAKGNILERFSAQQFPDLHSELNLSSLELGDSALYFCASSTTSRDRGRDRNQPQHFGDGTRLSIL.